Below are 3 T cell receptor beta chains sequenced from a single sample in a study of shared clonotypes between healthy human individuals. Generated by immunoSEQ multiplex PCR, the TCRdb table keeps only in-frame clones and is missing some. The sample carries more than 2 million clones, approximately 94% recorded once. Sequenced sample: naive CD4+ T cells sorted from blood. Documented subset: CD45RA+ positively selected. The source of these receptors is a man younger than 35 in good health.

CDR3 protein: CASSPPGTGRNQPQHF. The DNA of the CDR3 is TGTGCCAGCTCACCTCCGGGGACAGGGCGCAATCAGCCCCAGCATTTT. The chain uses TRBV18 and TRBJ1-5; 9 nucleotides align to TRBD1. This CDR3 has 16 residues. The V gene's germline CDR1 is KGHSH and CDR2 LQKENI. With 3 bases clipped from V and 2 bases from J, the junction kept 5 bases outside the gene matches.

The chain has TRBV11-2 and TRBJ2-7; 7 nucleotides match TRBD2. V was clipped by 1 base and J by 5 bases; unmatched bases: 2. Germline assignment: CDR1 SGHAT and CDR2 FQNNGV. This CDR3 comprises 13 residues. The CDR3 loop is CASSLGLANEQYF. CDR3 coding DNA: TGTGCCAGCAGCTTAGGACTAGCTAACGAGCAGTACTTC. Complete variable domain (other parts from reference TRBV11-2 and TRBJ2-7): EAGVAQSPRYKIIEKRQSVAFWCNPISGHATLYWYQQILGQGPKLLIQFQNNGVVDDSQLPKDRFSAERLKGVDSTLKIQPAKLEDSAVYLCASSLGLANEQYFGPGTRLTVT.

V usage is TRBV2 and J usage is TRBJ2-7; D may be TRBD1 (6 bases). Germline CDR1 SNHLY, CDR2 FYNNEI. The V and J ends lost 3 bases and 2 bases respectively, with 14 bases between them. The CDR3 runs to 15 residues. The CDR3 bases are TGTGCCAGCAGTGAGTCTGGACAGACCGCCTACGAGCAGTACTTC. This gives the protein CASSESGQTAYEQYF.